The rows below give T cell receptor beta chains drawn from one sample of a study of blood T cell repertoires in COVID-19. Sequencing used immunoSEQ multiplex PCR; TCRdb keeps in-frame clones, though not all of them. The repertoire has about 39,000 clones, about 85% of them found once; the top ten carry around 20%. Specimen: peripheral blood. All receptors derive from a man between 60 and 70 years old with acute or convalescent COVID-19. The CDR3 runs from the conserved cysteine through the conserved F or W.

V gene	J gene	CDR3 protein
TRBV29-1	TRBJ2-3	CSVGGAGGPDTQYF
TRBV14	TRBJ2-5	CASKAGGQGTQYF
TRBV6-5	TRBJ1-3	CASSYSDRGDGNTIYF
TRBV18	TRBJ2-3	CASSPAIRTGEPDTQYF
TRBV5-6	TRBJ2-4	CASRMGLGGDIQYF
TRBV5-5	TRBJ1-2	CASSRDRGNYGYTF
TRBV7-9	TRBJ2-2	CASRILPGRGSNTGELFF
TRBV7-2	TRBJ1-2	CASSGRGYGYTF
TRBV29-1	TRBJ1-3	CSVAPWDISGNTIYF
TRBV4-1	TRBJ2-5	CASSQGTSVETQYF
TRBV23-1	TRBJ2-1	CASSQRRELGVGEQFF
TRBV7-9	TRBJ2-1	CASTPPSGPRGIYNEQFF
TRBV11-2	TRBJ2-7	CASSLVMAGAGEQYF
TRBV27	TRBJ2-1	CASSLGRYNEQFF
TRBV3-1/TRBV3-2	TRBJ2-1	CASSQGPSREAAPHYNEQFF
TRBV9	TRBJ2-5	CASSVGAGGEGHAETQYF
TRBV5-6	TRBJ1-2	CASSRLEEGYTF